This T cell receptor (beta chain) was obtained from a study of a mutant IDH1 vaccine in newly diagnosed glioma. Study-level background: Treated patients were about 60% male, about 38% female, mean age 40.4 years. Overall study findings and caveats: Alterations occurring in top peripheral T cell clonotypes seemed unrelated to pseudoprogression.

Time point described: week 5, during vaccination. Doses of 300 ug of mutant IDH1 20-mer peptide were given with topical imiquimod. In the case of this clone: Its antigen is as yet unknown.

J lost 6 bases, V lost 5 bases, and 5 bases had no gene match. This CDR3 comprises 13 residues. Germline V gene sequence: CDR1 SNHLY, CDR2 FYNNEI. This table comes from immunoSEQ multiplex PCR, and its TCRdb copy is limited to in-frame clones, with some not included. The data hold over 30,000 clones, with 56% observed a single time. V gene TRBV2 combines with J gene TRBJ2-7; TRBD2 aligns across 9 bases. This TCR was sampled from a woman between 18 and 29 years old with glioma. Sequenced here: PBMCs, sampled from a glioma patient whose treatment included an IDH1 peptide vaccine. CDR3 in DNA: TGTGCCAGCAGTCCCGGGACTAGCAGCGAGCAGTACTTC. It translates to CASSPGTSSEQYF.